The 28 T cell receptor beta chains in this list originate from one sample, sequenced in a study of blood T cell repertoires in COVID-19. TCRdb keeps only in-frame clones here, not all; method: immunoSEQ multiplex PCR. This sample carries around 150,000 clones, roughly 88% of them seen once, and the ten largest clones take over 9.5%. The source material was peripheral blood. Receptors were obtained from a man in his 60s with active or convalescent COVID-19.

The V gene is TRBV20-1, the J gene TRBJ1-1; D unclear. The germline V gene encodes CDR1 DFQATT and CDR2 SNEGSKA (reference sequence). The CDR3 runs to 13 residues. The V end was cut by 3 bases, the J end by 4 bases, with 12 bases between. The CDR3 sequence is CSASGVPGTEAFF. The CDR3 nucleotides read TGCAGTGCTAGTGGGGTACCAGGCACTGAAGCTTTCTTT.

Points on this clone: The same CDR3 is also encoded by other DNA sequences in this sample. The chain recombines TRBV10-3 with TRBJ1-1, with D uncertain. The V gene lost 4 bases and the J gene lost 0 bases, with 6 bases spanning the gap. Germline V gene sequence: CDR1 ENHRY, CDR2 SYGVKD. The CDR3 extends over 13 amino acids. CDR3 DNA: TGTGCCATCAGTGGAGCGGTGAACACTGAAGCTTTCTTT. It translates to CAISGAVNTEAFF.

This clone has a single count. As DNA, the CDR3 is TGCGCCAGCAGCTTGGCGGGTGACAGGGGTTACGAGCAGTACTTC. Amino acids: CASSLAGDRGYEQYF. This rearrangement joins TRBV5-1 to TRBJ2-7; 8 bases agree with TRBD1. Germline CDR1 reads SGHRS; CDR2 reads YFSETQ. The CDR3 covers 15 residues. Losses at the gene ends were 0 bases for V and 4 bases for J; bases not matched to a gene: 6.

In DNA, the CDR3 is TGTGCCAGCAGTCCTACGGGTAGGCATGGCTACACCTTC. Translation gives CASSPTGRHGYTF. The chain joins TRBV28 to TRBJ1-2, with D uncertain. The CDR3 extends over 13 amino acids. V lost 5 bases, J lost 6 bases, and 13 bases lay in between. Per the germline V gene, CDR1 is MDHEN and CDR2 is SYDVKM.

In its sample, this clone was seen once. This sequence joins TRBV12-3 or TRBV12-4 and TRBJ1-5; unclear D gene. The V end lost 8 bases, the J end lost 7 bases, and 15 bases lay between the germline ends. The CDR3 totals 13 residues. DNA of the CDR3: TGTGCCAGCGCCATAGAGGCGAGGCAGCCCCAGCATTTT. Its protein is CASAIEARQPQHF.

V gene TRBV18 combines with J gene TRBJ2-7; weak D call: TRBD1 (5 bases). The V and J ends lost 4 bases and 5 bases respectively, with 6 bases between them. Germline-derived CDR1 and CDR2 are KGHSH and LQKENI. There are 11 residues in the CDR3. The CDR3 sequence is CASSQGDEQYF. The DNA for the CDR3 is TGTGCCAGCTCACAAGGGGACGAGCAGTACTTC.

The gene calls are TRBV5-1 and TRBJ2-5; TRBD2 aligns across 10 bases. The germline gives CDR1 SGHRS, CDR2 YFSETQ. Trimming removed 4 bases from V and 5 bases from J; junction bases left unmatched: 11. CDR3 size: 16 residues. The CDR3, as DNA: TGCGCCAGCAGCCCTCGGGCTAGCGGGAGTATGGAGACCCAGTACTTC. This codes for CASSPRASGSMETQYF.

The rearrangement uses TRBV29-1 and TRBJ1-4, with D possibly TRBD1 on 5 matching bases. Germline V gene data show CDR1 as SQVTM and CDR2 as ANQGSEA. V was trimmed by 3 bases and J by 4 bases, leaving 9 bases between them. This CDR3 is 13 amino acids long. CDR3 DNA: TGCAGCGTTGAGGGGCAGGTTAATGAAAAACTGTTTTTT. It yields the protein CSVEGQVNEKLFF.

The gene calls are TRBV6-5 and TRBJ2-1; 8 bases are a match to TRBD2. Germline assignment: CDR1 MNHEY and CDR2 SVGAGI. The CDR3 totals 15 residues. V trimming: 3 bases; J trimming: 7 bases; junction bases outside the gene matches: 8. The CDR3 nucleotides read TGTGCCAGCAGTTATGCGGGAGGATTACCGAATGAGCAGTTCTTC. This gives the protein CASSYAGGLPNEQFF.

The chain joins TRBV5-5 to TRBJ1-1; D is unclear. CDR3 length equals 12 residues. Trimming took 4 bases from V and 2 from J, leaving 6 bases between them. Germline CDR1 and CDR2: SGHKS and YYEKEE (reference sequence). In DNA form, the CDR3 reads TGTGCCAGCAGCCCCCTCAACACTGAAGCTTTCTTT. This sequence encodes CASSPLNTEAFF.

V is TRBV5-4 and J is TRBJ1-1; D gene uncertain. Deletions cut 4 bases from V and 1 base from J, with 8 bases between. Germline-derived CDR1 and CDR2 are SGHNT and YYREEE (reference sequence). The CDR3 has 13 residues. The CDR3 sequence is CASSGGQNTEAFF. CDR3 DNA sequence: TGTGCCAGCAGCGGCGGGCAGAACACTGAAGCTTTCTTT.

The gene calls are TRBV4-3 and TRBJ2-7, with 11 bases aligning to TRBD2. J was trimmed by 1 base and V by 4 bases; bases with no gene match: 3. The length of the CDR3 is 15 residues. From germline, CDR1 is LGHNA and CDR2 YSLEER. The CDR3 protein is CASSRGLAVSYEQYF. The DNA of the CDR3 is TGCGCCAGCAGCCGGGGACTAGCGGTTTCCTACGAGCAGTACTTC.

Of note for this clone: The identical CDR3 is also encoded by other nucleotide sequences in the sample. The chain joins TRBV20-1 to TRBJ1-1, with D unresolved. This CDR3 region has 11 residues. CDR1 DFQATT and CDR2 SNEGSKA come from the germline V gene (reference sequence). The V end lost 3 bases, the J end lost 4 bases, and 6 bases lay between the germline ends. The CDR3 loop reads CSASRVTEAFF. The CDR3 DNA reads as TGCAGTGCTAGTCGGGTCACTGAAGCTTTCTTT.

This clone was seen a single time. The chain employs TRBV6-2 or TRBV6-3 and TRBJ1-5, with a possible D match to TRBD1 (5 bases). The CDR3 runs to 18 residues. Trimming took off 0 bases at V and 3 bases at J, with 18 bases between the two ends. Germline CDR1 is MNHEY and CDR2 is SVGEGT. Written as DNA, the CDR3 is TGTGCCAGCAGTTACTCGGGGGAGGGAGTGTTTTCCAATCAGCCCCAGCATTTT. Translated, it gives CASSYSGEGVFSNQPQHF.

The chain joins TRBV7-2 to TRBJ2-1; 13 bases are a match to TRBD2. V was clipped by 5 bases and J by 10 bases; unmatched bases: 14. The CDR3 runs 17 residues. From germline, CDR1 is SGHTA and CDR2 FQGNSA. CDR3 coding DNA: TGTGCCAGCAGCCGGCTAACCTGGACTAGCGGGGGACGGGAGCAGTTCTTC. Its translation is CASSRLTWTSGGREQFF. Full variable domain (remainder filled in from reference TRBV7-2 and TRBJ2-1): GAGVSQSPSNKVTEKGKDVELRCDPISGHTALYWYRQSLGQGLEFLIYFQGNSAPDKSGLPSDRFSAERTGGSVSTLTIQRTQQEDSAVYLCASSRLTWTSGGREQFFGPGTRLTVL.

This clone has only one observation. The chain links TRBV5-5 to TRBJ2-5; D is perhaps TRBD1 (5 bases). Trimming pared 0 bases from V and 4 bases from J, leaving 10 bases between. The CDR3 extends over 14 amino acids. Germline V lookup: CDR1 SGHKS, CDR2 YYEKEE (reference sequence). The CDR3 DNA sequence: TGTGCCAGCAGCTTGGGTATAGGGGCAGAGACCCAGTACTTC. It translates to CASSLGIGAETQYF.

J is TRBJ2-7 and V is TRBV19, with 7 nucleotides matching TRBD2. CDR1 is LNHDA and CDR2 is SQIVND in the germline V gene (reference sequence). Trimming took 1 base from V and 0 from J; bases not matched to a gene: 9. CDR3 size: 17 residues. The CDR3 here is CASSIATGRGYSYEQYF. The CDR3, as DNA: TGTGCCAGTAGTATAGCCACCGGGCGGGGGTACTCCTACGAGCAGTACTTC. The variable domain in full, with the rest retrieved from reference TRBV19 and TRBJ2-7, is DGGITQSPKYLFRKEGQNVTLSCEQNLNHDAMYWYRQDPGQGLRLIYYSQIVNDFQKGDIAEGYSVSREKKESFPLTVTSAQKNPTAFYLCASSIATGRGYSYEQYFGPGTRLTVT.

The V call is TRBV7-3, the J call TRBJ1-1; weak D call: TRBD1 (6 bases). The CDR3 totals 13 residues. Germline-derived CDR1 and CDR2 are SGHTA and FQGTGA. V was clipped by 5 bases and J by 11 bases, with 18 bases between them. The CDR3 spells CASSPDPTGRAFF. CDR3 DNA: TGTGCCAGCAGCCCCGATCCGACAGGTCGTGCTTTCTTT.

The chain recombines TRBV30 with TRBJ2-7; 8 bases fit TRBD2. V lost 4 bases to trimming and J lost 0 bases; unmatched junction nucleotides: 11. Germline CDR1 is GTSNPN and CDR2 is SVGIG (reference sequence). The CDR3 extends over 16 amino acids. The CDR3: CAWNLPGGMSSYEQYF. In DNA form, the CDR3 reads TGTGCCTGGAACTTACCGGGGGGGATGAGCTCCTACGAGCAGTACTTC. Full variable domain (rest looked up from reference TRBV30 and TRBJ2-7): SQTIHQWPATLVQPVGSPLSLECTVEGTSNPNLYWYRQAAGRGLQLLFYSVGIGQISSEVPQNLSASRPQDRQFILSSKKLLLSDSGFYLCAWNLPGGMSSYEQYFGPGTRLTVT.

CDR3 sequence (DNA): TGCAGCGTTGAAGATCAGGGCAGGGGGCTGGATACGCAGTATTTT. Translation: CSVEDQGRGLDTQYF. V is TRBV29-1 and J is TRBJ2-3; 8 nucleotides align to TRBD1. This CDR3 is built from 15 residues. The germline CDR1 and CDR2 sequences are SQVTM and ANQGSEA. V lost 0 bases and J lost 6; bases outside the gene matches: 8.

This clone came up a few times. The rearrangement uses TRBV28 and TRBJ1-3; TRBD1 aligns across 9 bases. Germline-derived CDR1 and CDR2 are MDHEN and SYDVKM. The CDR3 has 14 residues. V shed 6 bases, J shed 3 bases, and the junction held 3 bases outside the gene matches. CDR3 sequence: CASRTGGYGNTIYF. The CDR3 bases are TGTGCCAGCAGGACAGGGGGATATGGAAACACCATATATTTT.

The gene calls are TRBV24-1 and TRBJ2-1; the match to TRBD2 covers 13 bases. V shed 3 bases and J 0 bases; nucleotides not matched to a gene: 10. This CDR3 contains 20 residues. Per germline, CDR1 KGHDR and CDR2 SFDVKD. This CDR3 reads CATSDITGTSGTGSYNEQFF. The DNA for the CDR3 is TGTGCCACCAGTGATATAACCGGGACTAGCGGGACTGGCTCCTACAATGAGCAGTTCTTC.

V is TRBV2 and J is TRBJ2-5; possibly TRBD2 for D (6 bases). The V gene lost 7 bases and the J gene lost 10 bases, with 22 bases spanning the gap. In germline, CDR1 is SNHLY, CDR2 FYNNEI. CDR3 length: 14 residues. The CDR3 coding sequence is TGTGCCAGCATAGAGGGAGGCCCGGGTGAAGGCCAGTACTTC. It codes for CASIEGGPGEGQYF.

The chain employs TRBV28 and TRBJ2-7; weak D call: TRBD2 (5 bases). The CDR3 length is 14 residues. Germline V gene sequence: CDR1 MDHEN, CDR2 SYDVKM. Trimming took off 4 bases at V and 5 bases at J, with 15 bases between the two ends. CDR3 sequence: CASSSGGGVNEQYF. In DNA form, the CDR3 reads TGTGCCAGCAGTTCTGGCGGAGGAGTTAACGAGCAGTACTTC.

The chain couples TRBV30 to TRBJ1-5; 9 bases match TRBD1. V lost 3 bases and J lost 3; bases outside the gene matches: 3. Germline CDR1 is GTSNPN and CDR2 is SVGIG (reference sequence). The CDR3 is 14 residues long. The CDR3 loop reads CAWSGTGINQPQHF. CDR3 DNA sequence: TGTGCCTGGAGCGGGACAGGGATCAATCAGCCCCAGCATTTT. Looking up the rest from reference TRBV30 and TRBJ1-5 gives the full variable domain: SQTIHQWPATLVQPVGSPLSLECTVEGTSNPNLYWYRQAAGRGLQLLFYSVGIGQISSEVPQNLSASRPQDRQFILSSKKLLLSDSGFYLCAWSGTGINQPQHFGDGTRLSIL.

The chain links TRBV6-5 to TRBJ1-2, with 11 bases aligning to TRBD1. There are 15 residues in the CDR3. Germline CDR1 reads MNHEY; CDR2 reads SVGAGI. The ends lost 6 bases at V and 5 bases at J; junction bases unmatched: 8. CDR3 in DNA: TGTGCCAGCAGGCCCCGGGACAGGGGGTGGTATGGCTACACCTTC. This translates into CASRPRDRGWYGYTF.

V gene TRBV5-6 combines with J gene TRBJ1-3, with D tentatively TRBD1 (5 bases). Germline CDR1 and CDR2: SGHDT and YYEEEE. The CDR3 covers 17 residues. Trimming left V 4 bases short and J 1 base short, with 18 bases between. The CDR3 sequence is CASSRLQQVFSGNTIYF. The CDR3 DNA is TGTGCCAGCAGCCGCCTACAACAGGTGTTTTCTGGAAACACCATATATTTT. Together with reference TRBV5-6 and TRBJ1-3, the CDR3 gives the full variable domain: DAGVTQSPTHLIKTRGQQVTLRCSPKSGHDTVSWYQQALGQGPQFIFQYYEEEERQRGNFPDRFSGHQFPNYSSELNVNALLLGDSALYLCASSRLQQVFSGNTIYFGEGSWLTVV.

Only one count was recorded for this clone. The rearrangement links TRBV24-1 to TRBJ2-7; 9 bases line up with TRBD2. V shed 3 bases, J shed 5 bases, and the junction held 10 bases outside the gene matches. This CDR3 region has 16 residues. CDR1 is KGHDR, CDR2 SFDVKD, per germline. The CDR3 nucleotides are TGTGCCACCAGTGATCCCGGTAGCGGGAGCGCCAACGAGCAGTACTTC. It encodes CATSDPGSGSANEQYF.